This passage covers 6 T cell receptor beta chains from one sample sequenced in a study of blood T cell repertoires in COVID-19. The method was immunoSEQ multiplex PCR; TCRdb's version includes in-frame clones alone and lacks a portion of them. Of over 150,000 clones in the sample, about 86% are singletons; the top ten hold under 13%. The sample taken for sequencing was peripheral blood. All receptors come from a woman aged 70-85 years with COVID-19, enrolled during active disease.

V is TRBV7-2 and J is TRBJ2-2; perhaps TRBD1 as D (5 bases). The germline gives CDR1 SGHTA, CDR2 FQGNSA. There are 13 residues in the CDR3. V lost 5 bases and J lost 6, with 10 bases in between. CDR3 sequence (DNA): TGTGCCAGCAGCGAAACAGGTCCCGGGGAGCTGTTTTTT. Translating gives CASSETGPGELFF.

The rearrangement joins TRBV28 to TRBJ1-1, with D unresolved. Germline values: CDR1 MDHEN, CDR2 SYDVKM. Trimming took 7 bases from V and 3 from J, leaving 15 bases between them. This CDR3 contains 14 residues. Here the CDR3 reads CASTLPGGYTEAFF. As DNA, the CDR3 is TGTGCCAGCACCCTTCCCGGCGGATACACTGAAGCTTTCTTT. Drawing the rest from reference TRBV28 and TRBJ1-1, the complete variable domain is DVKVTQSSRYLVKRTGEKVFLECVQDMDHENMFWYRQDPGLGLRLIYFSYDVKMKEKGDIPEGYSVSREKKERFSLILESASTNQTSMYLCASTLPGGYTEAFFGQGTRLTVV.

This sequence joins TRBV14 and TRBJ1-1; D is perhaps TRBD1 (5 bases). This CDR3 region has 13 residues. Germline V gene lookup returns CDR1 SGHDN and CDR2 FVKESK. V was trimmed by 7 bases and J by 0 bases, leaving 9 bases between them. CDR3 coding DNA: TGTGCCAGCAAGACAGCCATGAACACTGAAGCTTTCTTT. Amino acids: CASKTAMNTEAFF.

The DNA of the CDR3 is TGTGCCAGCTCACCACCGGCTAGCGGGGGGGATGCAGATACGCAGTATTTT. Translated, it gives CASSPPASGGDADTQYF. The V and J genes are TRBV18 and TRBJ2-3, with 12 bases aligning to TRBD2. This CDR3 is built from 17 residues. Germline trimming cut 0 bases from V and 4 bases from J; bases unmatched to any gene: 5. Germline CDR1 and CDR2: KGHSH and LQKENI.

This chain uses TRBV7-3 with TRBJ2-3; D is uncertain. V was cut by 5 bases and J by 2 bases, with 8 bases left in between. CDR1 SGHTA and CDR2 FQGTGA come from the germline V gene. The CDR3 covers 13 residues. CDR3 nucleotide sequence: TGTGCCAGCAGCCCAAGACACACAGATACGCAGTATTTT. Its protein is CASSPRHTDTQYF.

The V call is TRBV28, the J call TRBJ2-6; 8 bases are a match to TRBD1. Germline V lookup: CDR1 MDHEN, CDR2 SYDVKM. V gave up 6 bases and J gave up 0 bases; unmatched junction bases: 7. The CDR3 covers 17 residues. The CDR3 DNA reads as TGTGCCAGCAGGTCCGGGACAGGATTCTCTGGGGCCAACGTCCTGACTTTC. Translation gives CASRSGTGFSGANVLTF. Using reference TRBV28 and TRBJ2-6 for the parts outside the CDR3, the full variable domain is DVKVTQSSRYLVKRTGEKVFLECVQDMDHENMFWYRQDPGLGLRLIYFSYDVKMKEKGDIPEGYSVSREKKERFSLILESASTNQTSMYLCASRSGTGFSGANVLTFGAGSRLTVL.